This TCR beta chain was profiled in a study of T cells after posttransplantation cyclophosphamide. General study findings and limits: Skin or GI-infiltrating T cells shared few TRB sequences with blood. Donor-recipient repertoire similarity was low at 1-2 months, rising over year one.

Germline V gives CDR1 SEHNR, CDR2 FQNEAQ (reference sequence). The CDR3 runs to 11 residues. Trimming removed 5 bases at V and 8 bases at J, with 9 bases between. This clone has ten or more counts. Its target is unknown. Sequencing used immunoSEQ multiplex PCR; TCRdb keeps in-frame clones, though not all of them. The sample contains over 30,000 clones, none of them singletons. Peripheral blood was collected from the related graft donor on the marrow donation day. The receptor was derived from a woman aged 45-65 years in good health and a related stem cell transplant donor. The V call is TRBV7-9, the J call TRBJ1-2; no reliable D call. Sequenced material: PBMCs. DNA for the CDR3: TGTGCCAGCAGCGAAGCGAAAGGCTACACCTTC. Amino acid sequence: CASSEAKGYTF.